This T cell receptor (beta chain) came from a study of identical twins. This clonotype was observed at least ten times. No antigen is known for it. A single record per CDR3 protein comes from TCRdb applying MiXCR to the 5' RACE reads. The data show hundreds of thousands of distinct CDR3 sequences, with 6% to 9% seen just once and approximately 2% held by the top ten. Whole-study results and caveats: Low generation probability was overrepresented in out-of-frame alpha sequences shared by twins. Invariant populations such as MAIT and iNKT cells could partly muddle zero-insertion analyses.

These data were likewise used in another study, on yellow fever vaccine responses in identical twins.

The sequence derives from a woman aged 18 to 35 in good health. The specimen sequenced was memory (CD45RO+) T cells sorted from blood.

CDR3 sequence reads: CASSPQGTYEQYF. The CDR3 bases are TGTGCCAGCAGCCCCCAGGGTACCTACGAGCAGTACTTC. The chain carries TRBV7-9 and TRBJ2-7; TRBD1 is a possible D gene (5 bases). V dropped 5 bases and J dropped 2 bases, with 10 bases sitting between them. The CDR3 contains 13 residues. The germline V gene encodes CDR1 SEHNR and CDR2 FQNEAQ (reference sequence).